This T cell receptor beta chain was found in a study of blood T cell repertoires in COVID-19. Germline V gene lookup returns CDR1 MNHEY and CDR2 SVGAGI. This CDR3 comprises 15 residues. V gave up 5 bases and J gave up 2 bases, with 12 bases separating them. The repertoire was sequenced with immunoSEQ multiplex PCR; TCRdb's copy has only in-frame clones and lacks some. Among some 62,000 clones listed, just over 85% were seen once. The clonotype comes from a woman over 75 with acute or convalescent COVID-19. Source material: peripheral blood. V and J are TRBV6-5 and TRBJ2-2; the D gene is possibly TRBD1 (6 bases). The CDR3 bases are TGTGCCAGCAGTCTACGGGACACTAACACCGGGGAGCTGTTTTTT. It encodes CASSLRDTNTGELFF.